Shown below are 3 T cell receptor beta chains from a single sample sequenced in a study of metastatic and nonmetastatic thyroid tumors. Each patient went into thyroid surgery without having received any treatment. TCRdb re-clonotyped the PCR reads via MiXCR. Of several thousand clones in the sample, 25% to 30% are singletons; the top ten hold about 21%. Material for sequencing was tumor tissue. These receptors were taken from a female donor with papillary thyroid cancer or a benign thyroid nodule (not recorded which). Some clones in this sample may be carry-over from other donors' samples.

In its sample, this clone was seen a few times. This chain uses TRBV12-3 or TRBV12-4 with TRBJ2-7, with 7 bases aligning to TRBD2. Trimming cost V 6 bases and J 2 bases; bases outside gene matches: 4. This CDR3 is built from 13 residues. The chain's CDR3 is CASRAGSPYEQYF. The CDR3 DNA sequence: TGTGCCAGCAGAGCGGGGTCTCCCTACGAGCAGTACTTC.

This clone was seen a few times. The chain carries TRBV6-2 or TRBV6-3 and TRBJ2-7, with 8 bases fitting TRBD2. Germline V gene data show CDR1 as MNHEY and CDR2 as SVGEGT. The junction had 4 bases not matched to a gene; V was cut back by 0 bases and J by 3 bases. The CDR3 totals 15 residues. This CDR3 is CASSYSSGSHYEQYF. For the CDR3, the DNA is TGTGCCAGCAGTTACTCGAGCGGGAGTCACTACGAGCAGTACTTC.

Judged by abundance, this clone is medium-sized. The rearrangement joins TRBV13 to TRBJ1-1; no firm D call. CDR3 length equals 15 residues. CDR1 and CDR2 (germline): PRHDT, FYEKMQ (reference sequence). Trimming pared 6 bases from V and 0 bases from J, leaving 14 bases between. CDR3 in amino acids: CASSYEGIMNTEAFF. The DNA for the CDR3 is TGTGCCAGCAGTTACGAAGGGATTATGAACACTGAAGCTTTCTTT.